This T cell receptor beta chain was retrieved from a study of T cell responses to AZD1222 COVID-19 vaccine. Study conclusions and caveats: Sampling captured repertoires only after the peak T cell response.

Produced via immunoSEQ multiplex PCR; TCRdb's table is partial and in-frame only. The repertoire holds about 83,000 clones, with less than 95% as singletons. Note on this clone: Its matching antigen is unknown.

The V end lost 5 bases, the J end lost 1 base, and 9 bases lay between the germline ends. Per germline, CDR1 MNHEY and CDR2 SMNVEV (reference sequence). The CDR3 has 14 amino acids. Investigators merged groups given second doses at roughly 4 or roughly 12 weeks. The chain joins TRBV27 to TRBJ1-3; unclear D gene. This clonotype originated in an adult who received the AZD1222 COVID-19 vaccine. The sequenced sample was peripheral blood, obtained 28 days after the second AZD1222 dose. CDR3 nucleotides: TGTGCCAGCAGTCGGCTGAGTTCTGGAAACACCATATATTTT. Amino acids: CASSRLSSGNTIYF.